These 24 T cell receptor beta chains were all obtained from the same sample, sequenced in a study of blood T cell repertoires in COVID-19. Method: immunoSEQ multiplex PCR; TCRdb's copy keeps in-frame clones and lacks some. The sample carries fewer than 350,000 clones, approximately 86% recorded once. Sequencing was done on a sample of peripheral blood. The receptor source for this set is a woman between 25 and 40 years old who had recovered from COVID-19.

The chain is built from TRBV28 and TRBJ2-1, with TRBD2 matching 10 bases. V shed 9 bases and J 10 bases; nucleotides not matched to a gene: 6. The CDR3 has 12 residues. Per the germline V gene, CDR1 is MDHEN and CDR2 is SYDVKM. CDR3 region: CASTLLAGEQFF. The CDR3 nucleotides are TGTGCCAGTACACTACTAGCGGGAGAGCAGTTCTTC.

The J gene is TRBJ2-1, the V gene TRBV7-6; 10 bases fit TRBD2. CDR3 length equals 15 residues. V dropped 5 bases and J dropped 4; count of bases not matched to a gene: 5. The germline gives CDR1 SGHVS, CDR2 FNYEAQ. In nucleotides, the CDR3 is TGTGCCAGCAGCCTAAGCGGGGGGGGTTACAATGAGCAGTTCTTC. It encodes CASSLSGGGYNEQFF.

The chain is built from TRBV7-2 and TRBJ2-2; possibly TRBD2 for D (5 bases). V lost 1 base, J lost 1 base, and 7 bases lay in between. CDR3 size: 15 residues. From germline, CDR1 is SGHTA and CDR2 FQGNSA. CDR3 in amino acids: CASSLVGRNTGELFF. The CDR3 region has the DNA TGTGCCAGCAGCTTAGTGGGGAGGAACACCGGGGAGCTGTTTTTT.

In nucleotides, the CDR3 is TGTGCCAGCAGTGGACAGGGAGAGGAAAAACTGTTTTTT. Amino acid sequence: CASSGQGEEKLFF. The V gene is TRBV27, the J gene TRBJ1-4, with 8 bases that match TRBD1. Germline CDR1 is MNHEY and CDR2 is SMNVEV (reference sequence). The J segment lost 8 bases and the V segment lost 5 bases, leaving 4 bases of the junction unmatched. The CDR3 contains 13 residues.

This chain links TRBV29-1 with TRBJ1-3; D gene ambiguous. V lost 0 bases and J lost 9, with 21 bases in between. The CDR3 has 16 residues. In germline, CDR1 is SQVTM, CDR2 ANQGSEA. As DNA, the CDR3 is TGCAGCGTTGAAGATGGGTTGGGTCCGGGTATGGGCACCATATATTTT. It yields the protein CSVEDGLGPGMGTIYF.

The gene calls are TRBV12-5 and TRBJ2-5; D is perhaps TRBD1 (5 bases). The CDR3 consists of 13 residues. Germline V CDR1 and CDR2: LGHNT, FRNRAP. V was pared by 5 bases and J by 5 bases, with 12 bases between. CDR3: CASGDQGFETQYF. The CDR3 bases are TGTGCTAGTGGTGACCAGGGATTTGAGACCCAGTACTTC.

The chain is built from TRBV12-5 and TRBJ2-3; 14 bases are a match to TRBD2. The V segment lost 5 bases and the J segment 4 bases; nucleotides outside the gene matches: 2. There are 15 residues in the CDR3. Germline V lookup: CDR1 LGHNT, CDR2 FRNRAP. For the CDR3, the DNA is TGTGCTAGTGGTCCGACTAGCGGGGGGGCAGATACGCAGTATTTT. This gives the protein CASGPTSGGADTQYF. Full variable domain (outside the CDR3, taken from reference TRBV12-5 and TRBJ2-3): DARVTQTPRHKVTEMGQEVTMRCQPILGHNTVFWYRQTMMQGLELLAYFRNRAPLDDSGMPKDRFSAEMPDATLATLKIQPSEPRDSAVYFCASGPTSGGADTQYFGPGTRLTVL.

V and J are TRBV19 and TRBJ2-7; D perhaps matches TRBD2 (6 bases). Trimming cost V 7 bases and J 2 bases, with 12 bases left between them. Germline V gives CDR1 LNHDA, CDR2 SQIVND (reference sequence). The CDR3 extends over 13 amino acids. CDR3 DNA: TGTGCCAGTACGCAACCGGGGGCCTACGAGCAGTACTTC. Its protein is CASTQPGAYEQYF.

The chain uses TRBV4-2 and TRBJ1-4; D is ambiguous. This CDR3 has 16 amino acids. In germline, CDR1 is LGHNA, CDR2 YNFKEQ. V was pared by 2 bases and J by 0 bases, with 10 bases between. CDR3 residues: CASSQLTPATNEKLFF. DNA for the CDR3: TGTGCCAGCAGCCAACTCACACCCGCAACTAATGAAAAACTGTTTTTT.

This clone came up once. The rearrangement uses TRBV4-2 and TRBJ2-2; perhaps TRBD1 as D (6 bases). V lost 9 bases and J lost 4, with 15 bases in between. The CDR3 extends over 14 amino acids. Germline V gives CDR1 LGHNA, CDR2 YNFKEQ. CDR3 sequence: CASLSGDLTGELFF. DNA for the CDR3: TGTGCCAGTCTTTCAGGGGACCTCACCGGGGAGCTGTTTTTT.

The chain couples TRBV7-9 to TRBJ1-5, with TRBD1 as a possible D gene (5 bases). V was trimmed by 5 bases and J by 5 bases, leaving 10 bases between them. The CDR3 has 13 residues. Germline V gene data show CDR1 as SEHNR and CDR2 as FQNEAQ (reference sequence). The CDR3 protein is CASSLRGDQPQHF. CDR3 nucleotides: TGTGCCAGCAGCCTACGGGGGGATCAGCCCCAGCATTTT.

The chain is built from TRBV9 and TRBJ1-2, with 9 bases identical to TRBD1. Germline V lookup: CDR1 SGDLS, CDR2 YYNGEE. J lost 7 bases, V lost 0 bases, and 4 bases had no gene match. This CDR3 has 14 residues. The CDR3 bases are TGTGCCAGCAGCGTAGGCGGGACAGGGTTTGGCTACACCTTC. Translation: CASSVGGTGFGYTF. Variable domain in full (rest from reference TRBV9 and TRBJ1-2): DSGVTQTPKHLITATGQRVTLRCSPRSGDLSVYWYQQSLDQGLQFLIQYYNGEERAKGNILERFSAQQFPDLHSELNLSSLELGDSALYFCASSVGGTGFGYTFGSGTRLTVV.

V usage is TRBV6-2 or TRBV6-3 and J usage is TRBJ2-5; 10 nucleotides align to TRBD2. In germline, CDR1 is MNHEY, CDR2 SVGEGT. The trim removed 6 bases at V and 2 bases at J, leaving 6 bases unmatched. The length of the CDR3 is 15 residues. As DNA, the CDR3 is TGTGCCAGCAGCCAACTAGCGGGGCCACAAGAGACCCAGTACTTC. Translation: CASSQLAGPQETQYF.

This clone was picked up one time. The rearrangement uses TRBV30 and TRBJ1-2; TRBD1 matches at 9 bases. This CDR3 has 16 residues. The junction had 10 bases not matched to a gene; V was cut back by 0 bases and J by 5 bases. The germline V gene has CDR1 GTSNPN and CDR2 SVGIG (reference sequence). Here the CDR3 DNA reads TGTGCCTGGAGTGTTCCCCGGACAGGGGAGCGGTATGGCTACACCTTC. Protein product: CAWSVPRTGERYGYTF.

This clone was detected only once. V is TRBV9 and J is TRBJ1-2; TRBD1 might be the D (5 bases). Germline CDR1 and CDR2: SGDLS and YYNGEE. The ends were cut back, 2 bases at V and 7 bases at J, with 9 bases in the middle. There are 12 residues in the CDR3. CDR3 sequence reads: CASSVVQGGYTF. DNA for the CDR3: TGTGCCAGCAGCGTTGTTCAGGGTGGCTACACCTTC.

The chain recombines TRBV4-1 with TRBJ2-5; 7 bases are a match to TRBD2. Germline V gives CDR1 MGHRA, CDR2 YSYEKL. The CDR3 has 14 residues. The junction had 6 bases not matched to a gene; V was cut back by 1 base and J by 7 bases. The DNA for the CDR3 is TGCGCCAGCAGCCAAGCTGCGGGGGTAGGGACCCAGTACTTC. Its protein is CASSQAAGVGTQYF.

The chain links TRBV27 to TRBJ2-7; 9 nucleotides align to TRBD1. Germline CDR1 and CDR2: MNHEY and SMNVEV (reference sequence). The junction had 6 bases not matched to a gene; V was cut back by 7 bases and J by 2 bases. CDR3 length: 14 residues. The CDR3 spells CASKVQGATYEQYF. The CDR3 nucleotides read TGTGCCAGCAAAGTACAGGGGGCCACCTACGAGCAGTACTTC.

CDR3 sequence: CASTTGGSNYGYTF. The CDR3 region has the DNA TGTGCCAGCACCACGGGGGGCTCTAACTATGGCTACACCTTC. The chain recombines TRBV6-5 with TRBJ1-2; possibly TRBD1 for D (6 bases). V lost 7 bases and J 0 bases, leaving 12 bases between the germline ends. Germline V gene sequence: CDR1 MNHEY, CDR2 SVGAGI. This CDR3 is 14 amino acids long.

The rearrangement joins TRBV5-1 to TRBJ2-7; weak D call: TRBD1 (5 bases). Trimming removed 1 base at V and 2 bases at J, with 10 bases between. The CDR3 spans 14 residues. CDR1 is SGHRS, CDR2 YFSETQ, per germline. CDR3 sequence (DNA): TGCGCCAGCAGCTTGACAGTGGGGCCCTACGAGCAGTACTTC. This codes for CASSLTVGPYEQYF.

In DNA form, the CDR3 reads TGTGCCAGCAGCTTAAAGGGCCCAGGGAACAGGGATACGCAGTATTTT. It translates to CASSLKGPGNRDTQYF. This chain uses TRBV11-3 with TRBJ2-3, with a weak D call TRBD1 (5 bases). The CDR3 contains 16 residues. The germline V and J ends were trimmed by 2 bases and 6 bases, with 18 bases remaining between them. CDR1 is SGHNT, CDR2 YENEEA, per germline.

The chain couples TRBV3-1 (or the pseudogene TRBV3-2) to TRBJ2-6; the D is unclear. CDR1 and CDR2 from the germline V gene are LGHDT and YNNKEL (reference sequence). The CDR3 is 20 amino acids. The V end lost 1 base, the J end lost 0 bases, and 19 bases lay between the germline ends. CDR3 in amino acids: CASSQVFTDLLFSGANVLTF. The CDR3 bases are TGTGCCAGCAGCCAAGTCTTTACAGATCTCCTCTTCTCTGGGGCCAACGTCCTGACTTTC.

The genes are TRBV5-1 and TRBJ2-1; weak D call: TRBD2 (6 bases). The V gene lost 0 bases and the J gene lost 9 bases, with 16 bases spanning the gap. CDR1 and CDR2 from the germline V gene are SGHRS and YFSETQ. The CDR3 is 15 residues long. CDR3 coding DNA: TGCGCCAGCAGCTTGGCACCGGGACTCGACAGTGAGCAGTTCTTC. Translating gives CASSLAPGLDSEQFF.

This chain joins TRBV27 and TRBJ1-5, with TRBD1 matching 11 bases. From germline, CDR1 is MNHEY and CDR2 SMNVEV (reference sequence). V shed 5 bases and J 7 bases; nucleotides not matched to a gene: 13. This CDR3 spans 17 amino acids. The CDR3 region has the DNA TGTGCCAGCAGTCCGGAGACCGGGACAGGGGGACTGCAGCCCCAGCATTTT. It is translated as CASSPETGTGGLQPQHF.

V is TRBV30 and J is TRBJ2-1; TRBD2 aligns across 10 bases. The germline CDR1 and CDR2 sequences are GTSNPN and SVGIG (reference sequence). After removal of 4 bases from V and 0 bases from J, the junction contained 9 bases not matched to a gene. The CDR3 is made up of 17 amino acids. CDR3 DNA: TGTGCCTGGATCTTTAGCGGGGGGACCCTCTCCTACAATGAGCAGTTCTTC. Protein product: CAWIFSGGTLSYNEQFF. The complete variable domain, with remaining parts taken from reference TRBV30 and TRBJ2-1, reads SQTIHQWPATLVQPVGSPLSLECTVEGTSNPNLYWYRQAAGRGLQLLFYSVGIGQISSEVPQNLSASRPQDRQFILSSKKLLLSDSGFYLCAWIFSGGTLSYNEQFFGPGTRLTVL.